Below are 16 T cell receptor beta chains sequenced from a single sample in a study of tumor-infiltrating lymphocytes in primary liver carcinoma. Each 20-30 mg portion of unsorted bulk tissue served as the source for co-extraction of RNA and DNA. Priming with a constant-region primer yielded TCR beta cDNA from 450 to 600 ng total RNA. Three rounds of nested multiplex PCR with slightly modified ARM-PCR produced TCR beta libraries. TRBV1-TRBV30 forward primers paired with a C-beta reverse primer drove the first two PCR rounds, about 9 cycles each. TCRdb called the multiplex PCR reads again in MiXCR, with one record for every CDR3 protein. Of about 110,000 distinct CDR3 sequences listed, around 83% are singletons. The sequenced sample was liver tumor tissue from sampling region 3. Subset here: tumor region T3, left-lateral pole. These receptors were obtained from a man between 40 and 49 years old with primary liver carcinoma and hepatitis B virus infection.

As to this clonotype: The CDR3 does not end in the conserved phenylalanine or tryptophan, so this is likely a read error. The limits of the CDR3 on the DNA are not certain, so only TCRdb's listed CDR3 is given. The V and J genes are TRBV6-1 and TRBJ2-1; the table calls TRBD2, which could not be checked here. From germline, CDR1 is MNHNS and CDR2 SASEGT. The CDR3 has 15 residues if both end residues are counted. The CDR3 loop is CASTPRTSGRHEQLS.

Turning to this clonotype: The junction departs from the called germline gene at one end, perhaps through a read error. The genes are TRBV7-8 and TRBJ1-1, with D tentatively TRBD1 (5 bases). The CDR3 totals 14 residues. Germline V lookup: CDR1 SGHVS, CDR2 FQNEAQ. DNA for the CDR3: TGTGCCAGCACCCTCCAAGGGACGGAGACTGAGGCTTTCTTT. Translation: CASTLQGTETEAFF.

The J gene is TRBJ2-1, the V gene TRBV14; weak D call: TRBD2 (6 bases). Germline CDR1 is SGHDN and CDR2 is FVKESK. CDR3 length: 16 amino acids. The DNA for the CDR3 is TGTGCGAGTAGTGCCGTAGCGGAATGGGTAAACAATGAGCAGTTCTTC. It codes for CASSAVAEWVNNEQFF.

Details on this clonotype: Mismatch with germline at one junction end may stem from a read error. This chain uses TRBV7-6 with TRBJ2-5, with 7 bases lining up with TRBD2. Looked up from germline, CDR1 is SGHVS and CDR2 is FNYEAQ. The CDR3 length is 18 residues. The CDR3 bases are TGTGCCATCAGCTTAGCCGCCCCGGGAAGCGGGACTCAAGAGACCCAGTACTTC. Encoded protein: CAISLAAPGSGTQETQYF.

Remarks on this clonotype: This may stem from a read error, because a much larger clone lies one nucleotide away. No conserved phenylalanine or tryptophan ends this CDR3, so it is likely a read error. The chain employs TRBV19 and TRBJ1-1, with 8 bases aligning to TRBD1. The trim removed 5 bases at V and 4 bases at J, leaving 6 bases unmatched. Looked up from germline, CDR1 is LNHDA and CDR2 is SQIVND (reference sequence). CDR3 size: 14 residues. This CDR3 reads CASSQTGASTEAFL. The CDR3 bases are TGTGCCAGTAGTCAGACAGGGGCGAGCACTGAAGCTTTCTTA.

With respect to this clonotype: The missing conserved phenylalanine or tryptophan at the end of this CDR3 makes a read error likely. V usage is TRBV12-3 or TRBV12-4 and J usage is TRBJ2-6, with TRBD2 as a possible D gene (6 bases). The length of the CDR3 is 21 residues. CDR3 DNA sequence: TGTGCAAGCAGTCGGACCCGACTAGTCCCGGGTCGGGCCTCTGGGGCCAACGTCCTGACTTCC. As protein: CASSRTRLVPGRASGANVLTS.

The V call is TRBV6-1, the J call TRBJ2-3, with D maybe TRBD2 (6 bases). Germline V CDR1 and CDR2: MNHNS, SASEGT. This CDR3 comprises 16 residues. Between the trimmed V and J ends, which lost 3 bases and 5 bases, there was a span of 18 bases. CDR3 amino acids: CASSDRRGFRKDTQYF. CDR3 nucleotides: TGTGCCAGCAGTGATAGGCGGGGATTTCGCAAAGATACGCAGTATTTT.

As for this clonotype: The conserved final phenylalanine or tryptophan is absent from the CDR3, which likely points to a read error. No DNA is shown, since the ends of the CDR3 on it are uncertain; the CDR3 is the one TCRdb lists. This chain uses TRBV5-4 with TRBJ2-7; the table's D call, TRBD1, was not checked against the DNA. The CDR3 sequence runs 15 residues, both termini included. Germline CDR1 SGHNT, CDR2 YYREEE (reference sequence). The CDR3 reads CASSSGTCARGEEYY.

This clonotype was detected once. One end of the junction fails to match germline, which may point to a read error. The chain recombines TRBV5-1 with TRBJ2-5; TRBD1 is a possible D gene (5 bases). CDR3 length: 11 amino acids. Per germline, CDR1 SGHRS and CDR2 YFSETQ. DNA of the CDR3: TGCGCCAGCAAACAGGAAGAGACCCAGTACTTT. Protein product: CASKQEETQYF.

As to this clonotype: A junction boundary mismatches the germline segment, possibly from a read error. This chain links TRBV29-1 with TRBJ2-1, with D uncertain. Germline V gene sequence: CDR1 SQVTM, CDR2 ANQGSEA. The CDR3 runs 13 residues. The CDR3 DNA reads as TGCAGCGTCGAAGACCCTTATAACTATGAGCAGTTATTC. It codes for CSVEDPYNYEQLF.

Details on this clonotype: Mismatch with germline at one junction end may stem from a read error. The chain links TRBV20-1 to TRBJ2-2; D ambiguous. Germline assignment: CDR1 DFQATT and CDR2 SNEGSKA (reference sequence). The CDR3 contains 13 residues. CDR3 amino acids: CSAFRTHTGELFF. CDR3 bases: TGTAGTGCGTTCCGGACCCACACCGGGGAGCTGTTTTTT.

This clonotype was seen more than once but under ten times. This chain links TRBV18 with TRBJ2-1; no firm D call. The CDR3 is 12 amino acids. Germline CDR1 is KGHSH and CDR2 is LQKENI. Deletions cut 3 bases from V and 12 bases from J, with 12 bases between. The CDR3 here is CASSPNLLGQFF. DNA of the CDR3: TGTGCCAGCTCACCGAACCTCTTGGGGCAGTTCTTC.

Comments on this clonotype: This likely comes from a read error, as the CDR3 has no conserved phenylalanine or tryptophan at its end. The gene calls are TRBV29-1 and TRBJ1-1, with 8 bases that match TRBD1. Trimming cost V 4 bases and J 2 bases; bases outside gene matches: 9. The CDR3 is made up of 15 amino acids. In germline, CDR1 is SQVTM, CDR2 ANQGSEA. CDR3 DNA: TGCAGCGTTGCAGGGGGCTGGGGGAAAAACACTGAAGCTTTCTCT. It codes for CSVAGGWGKNTEAFS.

On this clonotype itself: Sequence at one end of the junction differs from germline and may be a read error. The chain is built from TRBV5-1 and TRBJ1-2; 7 bases align to TRBD1. CDR1 SGHRS and CDR2 YFSETQ come from the germline V gene. The CDR3 is 15 residues long. Here the CDR3 reads CASRLDSGTAYGYTF. The CDR3 DNA reads as TGCGCCAGCAGATTGGACTCCGGGACAGCGTATGGCTACACCTTC.

With regard to this clonotype: The germline gene is not matched at one end of the junction; a read error may be the cause. This rearrangement joins TRBV29-1 to TRBJ2-7, with TRBD2 as a possible D gene (5 bases). The CDR3 runs 11 residues. CDR1 is SQVTM and CDR2 is ANQGSEA in the germline V gene. The CDR3 nucleotides read TGCGGCGTACGGGATACCTACGAGCAGTACTTC. Its protein product is CGVRDTYEQYF.

Comments on this clonotype: The final CDR3 position lacks the conserved phenylalanine or tryptophan, pointing to a likely read error. The gene calls are TRBV29-1 and TRBJ2-1, with D hard to call. Germline loops: CDR1 SQVTM, CDR2 ANQGSEA. This CDR3 spans 15 amino acids. The chain's CDR3 is CSVDLSRANTDEQFI. Here the CDR3 DNA reads TGCAGTGTTGATCTTTCTAGGGCCAATACCGATGAGCAGTTCATC.